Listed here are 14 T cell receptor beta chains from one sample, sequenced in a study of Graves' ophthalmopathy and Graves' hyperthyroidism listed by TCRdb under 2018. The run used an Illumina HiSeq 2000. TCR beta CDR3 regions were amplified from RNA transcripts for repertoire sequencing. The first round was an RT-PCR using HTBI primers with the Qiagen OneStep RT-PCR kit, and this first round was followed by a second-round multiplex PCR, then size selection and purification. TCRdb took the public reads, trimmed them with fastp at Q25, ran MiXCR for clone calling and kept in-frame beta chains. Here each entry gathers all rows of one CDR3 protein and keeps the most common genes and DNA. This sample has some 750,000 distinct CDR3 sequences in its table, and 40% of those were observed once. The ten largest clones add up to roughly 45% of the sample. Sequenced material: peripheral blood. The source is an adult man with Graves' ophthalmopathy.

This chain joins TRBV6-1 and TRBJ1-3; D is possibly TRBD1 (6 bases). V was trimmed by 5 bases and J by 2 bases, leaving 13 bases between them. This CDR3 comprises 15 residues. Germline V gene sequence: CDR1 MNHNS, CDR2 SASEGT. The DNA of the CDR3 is TGTGCCAGCAGTTACGGGGGGGGCGCTGGAAACACCATATATTTT. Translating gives CASSYGGGAGNTIYF.

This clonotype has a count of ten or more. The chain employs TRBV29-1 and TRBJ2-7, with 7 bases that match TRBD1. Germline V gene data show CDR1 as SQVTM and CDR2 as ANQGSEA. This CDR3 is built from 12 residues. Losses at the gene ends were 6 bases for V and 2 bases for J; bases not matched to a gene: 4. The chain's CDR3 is CSVRTGAYEQYF. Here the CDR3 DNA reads TGCAGCGTACGGACAGGAGCCTACGAGCAGTACTTC.

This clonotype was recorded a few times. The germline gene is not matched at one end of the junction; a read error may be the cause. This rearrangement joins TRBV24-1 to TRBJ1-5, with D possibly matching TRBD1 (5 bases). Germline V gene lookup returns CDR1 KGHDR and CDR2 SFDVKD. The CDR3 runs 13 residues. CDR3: CASSEKTGQPQHF. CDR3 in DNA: TGTGCCAGCAGTGAAAAAACAGGCCAGCCCCAGCATTTT.

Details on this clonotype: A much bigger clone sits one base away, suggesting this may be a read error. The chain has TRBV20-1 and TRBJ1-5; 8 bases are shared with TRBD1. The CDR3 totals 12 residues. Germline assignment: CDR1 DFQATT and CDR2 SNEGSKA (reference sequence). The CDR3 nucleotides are TGCAGTACCGGACAGGGTAATCGGCCCCAGCATTTT. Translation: CSTGQGNRPQHF.

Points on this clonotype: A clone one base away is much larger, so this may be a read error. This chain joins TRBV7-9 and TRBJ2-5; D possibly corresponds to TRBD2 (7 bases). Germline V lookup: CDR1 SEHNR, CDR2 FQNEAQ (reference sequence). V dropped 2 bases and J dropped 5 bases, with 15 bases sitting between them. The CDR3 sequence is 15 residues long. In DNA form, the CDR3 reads TGTGCCAGCAGCTTAATAGGGGGGGGCAGGGAGACCCAGTACTTC. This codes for CASSLIGGGRETQYF.

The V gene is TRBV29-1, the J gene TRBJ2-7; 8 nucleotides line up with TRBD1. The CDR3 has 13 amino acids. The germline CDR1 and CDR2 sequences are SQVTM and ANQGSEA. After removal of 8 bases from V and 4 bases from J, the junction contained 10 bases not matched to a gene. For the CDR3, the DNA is TGCAGCCAAAGGACAGGGTCACCGTACGAGCAGTACTTC. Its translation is CSQRTGSPYEQYF.

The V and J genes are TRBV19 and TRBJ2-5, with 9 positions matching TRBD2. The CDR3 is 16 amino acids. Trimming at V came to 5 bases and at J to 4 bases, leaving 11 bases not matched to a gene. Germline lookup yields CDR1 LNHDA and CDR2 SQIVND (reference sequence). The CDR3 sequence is CASSLIAGDPRETQYF. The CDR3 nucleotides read TGTGCCAGTAGTCTCATAGCGGGAGACCCACGAGAGACCCAGTACTTC. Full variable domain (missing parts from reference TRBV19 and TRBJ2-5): DGGITQSPKYLFRKEGQNVTLSCEQNLNHDAMYWYRQDPGQGLRLIYYSQIVNDFQKGDIAEGYSVSREKKESFPLTVTSAQKNPTAFYLCASSLIAGDPRETQYFGPGTRLLVL.

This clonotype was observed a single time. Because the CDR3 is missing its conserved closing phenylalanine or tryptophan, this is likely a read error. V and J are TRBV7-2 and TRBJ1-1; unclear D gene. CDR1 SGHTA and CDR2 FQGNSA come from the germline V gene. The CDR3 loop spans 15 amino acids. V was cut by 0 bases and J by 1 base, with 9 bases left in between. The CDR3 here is CASSLAQDRNTEAFL. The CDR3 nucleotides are TGTGCCAGCAGCTTAGCTCAGGATAGGAACACTGAAGCTTTCTTA.

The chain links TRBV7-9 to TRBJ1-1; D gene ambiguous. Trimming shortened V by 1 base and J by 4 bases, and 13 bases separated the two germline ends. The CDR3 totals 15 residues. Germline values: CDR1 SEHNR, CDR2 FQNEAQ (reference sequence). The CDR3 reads CASSLVLGSVTEAFF. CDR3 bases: TGTGCCAGCAGCTTAGTTTTAGGGTCTGTCACTGAAGCTTTCTTT.

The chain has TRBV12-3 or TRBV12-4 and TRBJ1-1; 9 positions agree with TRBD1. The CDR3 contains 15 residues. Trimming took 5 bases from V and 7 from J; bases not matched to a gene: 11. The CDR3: CASSPRTGGGGEAFF. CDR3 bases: TGTGCCAGCAGTCCGAGAACAGGGGGCGGCGGTGAAGCTTTCTTT.

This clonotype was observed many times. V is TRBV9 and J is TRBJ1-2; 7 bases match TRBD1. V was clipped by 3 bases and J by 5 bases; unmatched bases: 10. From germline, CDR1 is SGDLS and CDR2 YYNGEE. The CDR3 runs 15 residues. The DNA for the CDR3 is TGTGCCAGCAGCGCCATGGGGGGGGGACAGTATGGCTACACCTTC. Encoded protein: CASSAMGGGQYGYTF.

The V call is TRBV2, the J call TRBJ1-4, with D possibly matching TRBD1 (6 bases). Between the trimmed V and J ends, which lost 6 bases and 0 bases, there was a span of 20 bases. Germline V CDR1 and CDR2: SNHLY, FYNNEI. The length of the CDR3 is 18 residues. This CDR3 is CASRSSNGQITTNEKLFF. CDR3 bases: TGTGCCAGCAGGAGTAGCAACGGACAGATAACAACTAATGAAAAACTGTTTTTT.

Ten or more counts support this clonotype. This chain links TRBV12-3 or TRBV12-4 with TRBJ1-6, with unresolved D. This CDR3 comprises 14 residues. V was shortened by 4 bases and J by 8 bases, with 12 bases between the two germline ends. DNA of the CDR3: TGTGCCAGCAGTTGGACTCTAGCGGATTCACCCCTCCACTTT. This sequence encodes CASSWTLADSPLHF.

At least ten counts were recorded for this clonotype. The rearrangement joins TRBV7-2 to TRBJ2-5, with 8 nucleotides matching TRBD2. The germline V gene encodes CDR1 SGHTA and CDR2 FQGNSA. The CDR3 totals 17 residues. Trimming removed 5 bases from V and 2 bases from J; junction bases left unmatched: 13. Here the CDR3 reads CASSLLGVAGGQETQYF. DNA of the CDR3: TGTGCCAGCAGCCTTTTGGGGGTGGCGGGAGGTCAAGAGACCCAGTACTTC.